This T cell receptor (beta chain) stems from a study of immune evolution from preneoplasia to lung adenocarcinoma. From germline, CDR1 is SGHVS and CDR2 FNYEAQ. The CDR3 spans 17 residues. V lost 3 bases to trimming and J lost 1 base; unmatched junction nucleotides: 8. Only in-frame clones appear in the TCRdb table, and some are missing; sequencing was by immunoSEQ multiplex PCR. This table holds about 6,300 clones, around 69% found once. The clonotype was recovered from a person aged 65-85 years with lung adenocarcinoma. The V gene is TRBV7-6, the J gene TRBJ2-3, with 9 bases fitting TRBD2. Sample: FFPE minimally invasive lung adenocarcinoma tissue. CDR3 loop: CASSFIAGEVGTDTQYF. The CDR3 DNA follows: TGTGCCAGCAGCTTTATAGCGGGAGAAGTGGGCACAGATACGCAGTATTTT.